The rows below give T cell receptor beta chains drawn from one sample of a study of blood T cell repertoires in COVID-19. Only in-frame clones appear in the TCRdb table, and some are missing; sequencing was by immunoSEQ multiplex PCR. Counted here are about 150,000 clones, around 83% occurring once; the ten biggest clones make up 25% to 30%. Specimen: peripheral blood. Every receptor here comes from a woman aged 60-70 years with acute or convalescent COVID-19. Both conserved end residues are trimmed from each CDR3.

J,V,CDR3
TRBJ2-1,TRBV5-1,ASSSLTGLAGGLYNEQF
TRBJ1-4,TRBV12-3/TRBV12-4,ASSLRGGEKLF
TRBJ2-5,TRBV3-1/TRBV3-2,ASSQVSETQY
TRBJ2-5,TRBV5-1,ASNDRGPWETQY
TRBJ1-6,TRBV28,ASSDTKGLSSYNSPLH
TRBJ1-1,TRBV6-5,ASSSPTPNTEAF
TRBJ1-6,TRBV3-1/TRBV3-2,ASSGQSNSPLH
TRBJ1-3,TRBV10-3,AISEGQGNTIY
TRBJ2-7,TRBV9,ASSVGRGLGLYEQY
TRBJ1-1,TRBV15,ATSRVGGAGAEAF